This T cell receptor beta chain was captured in a study of beta chain features in type 1 diabetes. Study context: In age, gender and cell yields, patients were similar to healthy donors.

The study's findings and limits: Reduced insertions and increased deletions marked VDJ junctions in type 1 diabetes patients. Sequencing from cDNA could over-represent high-TCR-expressing cells.

Germline V gene lookup returns CDR1 MDHEN and CDR2 SYDVKM. The CDR3 runs 15 residues. Deletions cut 7 bases from V and 4 bases from J, with 17 bases between. As every portion of the isolated RNA was reverse transcribed, the sequencing read expressed TCRB transcripts. Method: immunoSEQ multiplex PCR; TCRdb's copy keeps in-frame clones and lacks some. The sample yields hundreds of thousands of clones, 17% seen once. This clone was detected only a few times. Its antigen is unidentified. Sorting based on CD45RO/CCR7/CD25/CD127/CD95/CD27 separated CD4+ naive, central memory, regulatory and stem cell-like memory cells.

This rearrangement joins TRBV28 to TRBJ1-5; perhaps TRBD1 as D (6 bases). Sequencing input: naive CD4+ T cells from blood. The receptor was derived from a woman between 18 and 29 years old in good health. The CDR3: CASTTWTARNQPQHF. The CDR3, as DNA: TGTGCCAGCACCACTTGGACAGCAAGAAATCAGCCCCAGCATTTT.